A selection of T cell receptor beta chains follows, all from one sample in a study of early T cells in non-severe SARS-CoV-2 infection. Each CDR3 protein gets one entry after TCRdb re-called the 5' RACE reads with MiXCR. The table has 70,000 or so distinct CDR3 sequences, approximately 10% seen once. Sequencing was carried out using whole blood. These receptors originate from an adult who was a healthcare worker with PCR-confirmed SARS-CoV-2 infection or an uninfected control (not recorded which). Both conserved end residues are part of each CDR3. The order of the fields is D gene, V gene, J gene, clone size, CDR3 protein, CDR3 DNA. The D gene is left open where the match is weak. Part of the rows lack a size; the others show once, few, many or a class for expanded clones.

-	TRBV7-6	TRBJ2-1	-	CASSLAGAYNEQFF	TGTGCCAGCAGCTTAGCGGGAGCTTACAATGAGCAGTTCTTC
-	TRBV12-3/TRBV12-4	TRBJ1-3	few	CASAVSWTVRYF	TGTGCCAGCGCGGTCTCCTGGACTGTTCGATATTTT
TRBD2	TRBV7-6	TRBJ2-1	few	CASSLGLATYNEQFF	TGTGCCAGCAGCTTAGGACTAGCGACGTACAATGAGCAGTTCTTC
-	TRBV19	TRBJ2-3	many	CASTGAGITDTQYF	TGTGCCAGTACAGGGGCGGGGATCACAGATACGCAGTATTTT
-	TRBV2	TRBJ2-5	-	CASAGPQETQYF	TGTGCCAGCGCAGGGCCTCAAGAGACCCAGTACTTC
-	TRBV5-1	TRBJ2-1	-	CASSLDGSYNEQFF	TGCGCCAGCAGCTTGGACGGCTCCTACAATGAGCAGTTCTTC
-	TRBV2	TRBJ2-3	-	CASSSGSYTDTQYF	TGTGCCAGCAGTTCGGGCAGCTACACAGATACGCAGTATTTT
TRBD1	TRBV6-2/TRBV6-3	TRBJ1-5	-	CATEPRGTMQPQHF	TGTGCCACCGAACCCAGGGGGACTATGCAGCCCCAGCATTTT
-	TRBV14	TRBJ2-1	few	CASSQSTGRSYNEQFF	TGTGCCAGCAGCCAATCGACGGGACGCTCCTACAATGAGCAGTTCTTC
TRBD2	TRBV28	TRBJ2-1	few	CASSPGTSPHNEQFF	TGTGCCAGCAGTCCCGGGACTAGCCCACACAATGAGCAGTTCTTC
-	TRBV11-2	TRBJ1-5	few	CASSFHQPQHF	TGTGCCAGCAGCTTCCATCAGCCCCAGCATTTT
TRBD1	TRBV18	TRBJ2-1	-	CASSLRQGVEQFF	TGTGCCAGCTCACTTCGACAGGGGGTTGAGCAGTTCTTC
-	TRBV4-1	TRBJ2-1	many	CASSHLVRGPEQFF	TGCGCCAGCAGCCACCTGGTCCGGGGGCCAGAGCAGTTCTTC
TRBD2	TRBV5-1	TRBJ2-1	-	CASSLRASGRVEQFF	TGCGCCAGCAGCTTGCGGGCTAGCGGGAGAGTCGAGCAGTTCTTC
TRBD2	TRBV6-2/TRBV6-3	TRBJ2-1	few	CASSYSIAGMVDEQFF	TGTGCCAGCAGTTACTCGATAGCGGGAATGGTTGATGAGCAGTTCTTC
-	TRBV9	TRBJ2-7	few	CASSVASGKDYEQYF	TGTGCCAGCAGCGTAGCTTCAGGGAAGGACTACGAGCAGTACTTC
-	TRBV6-5	TRBJ2-5	-	CASRRPGGETQYF	TGTGCCAGCAGAAGACCCGGCGGGGAGACCCAGTACTTC
-	TRBV18	TRBJ1-5	-	CASSPFGLDASQHF	TGTGCCAGCTCACCATTCGGACTAGATGCGTCCCAGCATTTT
-	TRBV5-1	TRBJ2-3	few	CASSSFGGSTDTQYF	TGCGCCAGCAGCTCCTTTGGCGGCAGCACAGATACGCAGTATTTT
TRBD1	TRBV7-3	TRBJ2-5	-	CASSLEGQGSETQYF	TGTGCCAGCAGCTTAGAAGGACAGGGGAGCGAGACCCAGTACTTC
-	TRBV6-2/TRBV6-3	TRBJ2-1	few	CASSSRTSGEQFF	TGTGCCAGCAGCTCCCGAACCTCGGGGGAGCAGTTCTTC
TRBD2	TRBV10-1	TRBJ2-7	few	CASSGLETSGSSEQYF	TGCGCCAGCAGTGGGCTTGAGACTAGCGGGAGTTCCGAGCAGTACTTC
-	TRBV20-1	TRBJ1-4	many	CSASQARTNEKLFF	TGCAGTGCTAGCCAGGCTCGAACTAATGAAAAACTGTTTTTT
-	TRBV5-1	TRBJ2-5	once	CASSLGTAQETQYF	TGCGCCAGCAGCTTGGGGACCGCACAAGAGACCCAGTACTTC
-	TRBV2	TRBJ2-3	many	CASSDSRAPDTQYF	TGTGCCAGCAGTGACTCCAGGGCCCCGGATACGCAGTATTTT
-	TRBV20-1	TRBJ2-3	-	CSARERRTALDGQRYF	TGCAGTGCTAGAGAGCGACGGACCGCACTAGACGGTCAACGGTATTTT
-	TRBV19	TRBJ1-2	-	CASTPRQFAHGVYGYTF	TGTGCCAGTACCCCCCGGCAGTTCGCCCACGGGGTTTATGGCTACACCTTC
-	TRBV20-1	TRBJ1-2	few	CSAELANLYGYTF	TGCAGTGCTGAGTTGGCGAATCTCTATGGCTACACCTTC
TRBD2	TRBV6-4	TRBJ2-3	-	CASSDGTSGTDTQYF	TGTGCCAGCAGTGACGGGACTAGCGGGACAGATACGCAGTATTTT
-	TRBV10-2	TRBJ1-2	-	CASSEVEFGYTF	TGCGCCAGCAGTGAGGTGGAGTTTGGCTACACCTTC
TRBD2	TRBV11-3	TRBJ2-1	many	CASSFPGTREQFF	TGTGCCAGCAGCTTCCCCGGGACTAGGGAGCAGTTCTTC
TRBD1	TRBV30	TRBJ1-1	few	CAWRVLGQPFEAFF	TGTGCCTGGAGGGTGTTGGGACAGCCCTTCGAAGCTTTCTTT
-	TRBV12-3/TRBV12-4	TRBJ1-1	-	CASSRGRIEAFF	TGTGCCAGCAGCCGCGGGCGGATTGAAGCTTTCTTT
-	TRBV11-2	TRBJ2-2	many	CASITTSPGELFF	TGTGCCAGCATCACGACGTCTCCCGGGGAGCTGTTTTTT
-	TRBV7-9	TRBJ1-3	many	CASSPQVPSGNTIYF	TGTGCCAGCAGCCCACAGGTCCCCTCTGGAAACACCATATATTTT
-	TRBV20-1	TRBJ1-5	many	CSAPIGGQYSNQPQHF	TGCAGTGCTCCCATAGGAGGACAATATAGCAATCAGCCCCAGCATTTT
TRBD2	TRBV12-3/TRBV12-4	TRBJ2-3	-	CASSLSGRTADTQYF	TGTGCCAGCAGTCTTAGCGGGAGGACCGCAGATACGCAGTATTTT
-	TRBV20-1	TRBJ1-1	few	CSASIGGATEAFF	TGCAGTGCTAGTATTGGGGGGGCCACTGAAGCTTTCTTT
TRBD2	TRBV10-1	TRBJ2-3	many	CASSETSGRSSTQYF	TGCGCCAGCAGTGAAACTAGCGGGAGATCGAGTACGCAGTATTTT
TRBD1	TRBV28	TRBJ1-3	-	CASAPGQGRAGNTIYF	TGTGCCAGCGCCCCGGGACAGGGTAGGGCTGGAAACACCATATATTTT
TRBD2	TRBV11-2	TRBJ2-3	few	CASSLRLAGADTQYF	TGTGCCAGCAGCTTGCGTCTAGCGGGAGCGGATACGCAGTATTTT
TRBD2	TRBV7-9	TRBJ2-3	few	CASSSLIAGGIHTQYF	TGTGCCAGCAGCTCCTTAATAGCGGGAGGCATTCATACGCAGTATTTT
-	TRBV7-9	TRBJ1-3	-	CASSLSQGYGNTIYF	TGTGCCAGCAGCTTGTCGCAGGGCTATGGAAACACCATATATTTT
-	TRBV4-2	TRBJ1-1	many	CASSQGGLNTEAFF	TGTGCCAGCAGCCAAGGCGGACTGAACACTGAAGCTTTCTTT
TRBD1	TRBV27	TRBJ1-6	many	CASRTGAGGKSPLHF	TGTGCCAGCAGGACAGGGGCCGGGGGAAAGTCACCCCTCCACTTT
TRBD2	TRBV20-1	TRBJ2-1	few	CSASSGREYEQFF	TGCAGTGCTAGTAGCGGGAGGGAGTATGAGCAGTTCTTC
TRBD2	TRBV28	TRBJ2-7	few	CASSLSLAGQPYEQYF	TGTGCCAGCAGTTTGTCCCTAGCGGGACAGCCCTACGAGCAGTACTTC
TRBD2	TRBV7-9	TRBJ2-7	-	CASSDGGTGGYEQYF	TGTGCCAGCAGCGACGGGGGGACGGGCGGCTACGAGCAGTACTTC
-	TRBV4-3	TRBJ1-6	once	CASSLLGRTNSPLHF	TGCGCCAGCAGCCTCTTAGGACGGACTAATTCACCCCTCCACTTT
TRBD2	TRBV4-1	TRBJ2-3	-	CASSQGLAVDTQYF	TGCGCCAGCAGCCAGGGACTAGCAGTAGATACGCAGTATTTT
TRBD2	TRBV5-1	TRBJ2-5	many	CASSVGGLAGGRGETQYF	TGCGCCAGCAGCGTCGGTGGACTAGCGGGAGGGCGAGGGGAGACCCAGTACTTC
TRBD2	TRBV6-6	TRBJ2-5	-	CASRTPPGGREETQYF	TGTGCCAGCCGAACCCCCCCGGGAGGGCGGGAAGAGACCCAGTACTTC
-	TRBV7-3	TRBJ2-3	many	CASSWGGETDTQYF	TGTGCCAGCAGCTGGGGCGGGGAGACAGATACGCAGTATTTT